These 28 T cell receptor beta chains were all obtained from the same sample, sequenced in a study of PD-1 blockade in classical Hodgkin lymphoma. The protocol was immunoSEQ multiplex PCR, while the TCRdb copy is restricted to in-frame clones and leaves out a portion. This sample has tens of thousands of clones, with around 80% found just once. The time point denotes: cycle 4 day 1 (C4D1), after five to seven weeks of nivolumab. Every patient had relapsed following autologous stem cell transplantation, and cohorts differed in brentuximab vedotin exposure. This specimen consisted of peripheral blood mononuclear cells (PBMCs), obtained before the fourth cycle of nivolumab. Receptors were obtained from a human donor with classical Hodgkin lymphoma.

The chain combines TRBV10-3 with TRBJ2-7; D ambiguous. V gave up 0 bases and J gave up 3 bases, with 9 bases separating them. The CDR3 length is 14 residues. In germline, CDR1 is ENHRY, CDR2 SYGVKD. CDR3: CAISESTQNYEQYF. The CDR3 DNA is TGTGCCATCAGTGAGTCGACGCAGAACTACGAGCAGTACTTC.

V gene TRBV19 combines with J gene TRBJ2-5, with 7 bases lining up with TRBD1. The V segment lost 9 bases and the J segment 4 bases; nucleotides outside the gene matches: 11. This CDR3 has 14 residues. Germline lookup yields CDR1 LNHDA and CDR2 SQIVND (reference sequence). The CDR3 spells CASNFSPGGETQYF. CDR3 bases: TGTGCCAGCAATTTCTCGCCAGGGGGAGAGACCCAGTACTTC.

CDR3 DNA sequence: TGTGCCATCAGTGGTAGTAGCGGGGGGGCAGATACGCAGTATTTT. It yields the protein CAISGSSGGADTQYF. V and J are TRBV10-3 and TRBJ2-3, with TRBD2 matching over 11 bases. The CDR3 is made up of 15 amino acids. J was trimmed by 4 bases and V by 4 bases; bases with no gene match: 4. The germline gives CDR1 ENHRY, CDR2 SYGVKD.

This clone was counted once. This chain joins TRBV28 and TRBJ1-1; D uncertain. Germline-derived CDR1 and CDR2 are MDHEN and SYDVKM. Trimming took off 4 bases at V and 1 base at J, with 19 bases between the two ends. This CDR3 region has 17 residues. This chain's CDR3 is CASSSPAGAAGNTEAFF. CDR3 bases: TGTGCCAGCAGTTCCCCCGCCGGAGCAGCTGGGAACACTGAAGCTTTCTTT.

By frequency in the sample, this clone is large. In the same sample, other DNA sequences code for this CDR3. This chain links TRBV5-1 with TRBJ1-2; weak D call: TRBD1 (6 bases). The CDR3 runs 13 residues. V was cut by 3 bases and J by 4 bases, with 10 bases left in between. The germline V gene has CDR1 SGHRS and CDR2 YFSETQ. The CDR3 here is CASSWDKSYGYTF. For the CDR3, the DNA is TGCGCCAGCAGCTGGGACAAAAGCTATGGCTACACCTTC.

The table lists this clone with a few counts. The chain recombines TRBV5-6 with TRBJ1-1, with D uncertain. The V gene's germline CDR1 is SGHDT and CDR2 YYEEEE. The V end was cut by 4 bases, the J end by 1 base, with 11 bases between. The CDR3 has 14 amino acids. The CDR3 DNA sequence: TGTGCCAGCAGCGTCGGTAATAGGAACACTGAAGCTTTCTTT. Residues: CASSVGNRNTEAFF.

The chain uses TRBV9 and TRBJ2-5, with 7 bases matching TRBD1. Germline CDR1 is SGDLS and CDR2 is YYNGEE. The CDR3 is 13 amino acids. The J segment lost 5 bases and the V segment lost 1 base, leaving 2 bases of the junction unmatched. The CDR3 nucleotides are TGTGCCAGCAGCGTATTGACAGGGGAGACCCAGTACTTC. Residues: CASSVLTGETQYF.

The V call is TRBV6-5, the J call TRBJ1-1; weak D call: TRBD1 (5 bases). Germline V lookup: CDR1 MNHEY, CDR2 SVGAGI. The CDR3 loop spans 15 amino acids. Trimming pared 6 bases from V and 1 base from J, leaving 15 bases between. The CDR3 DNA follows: TGTGCCAGCAGCTCCCGTCCGACAGCGAACACTGAAGCTTTCTTT. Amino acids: CASSSRPTANTEAFF.

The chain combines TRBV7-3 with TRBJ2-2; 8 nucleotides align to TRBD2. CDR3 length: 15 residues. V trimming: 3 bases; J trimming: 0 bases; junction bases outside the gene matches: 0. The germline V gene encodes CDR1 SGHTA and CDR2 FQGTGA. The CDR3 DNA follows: TGTGCCAGCAGCTTGGGACTAGCGAACACCGGGGAGCTGTTTTTT. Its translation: CASSLGLANTGELFF.

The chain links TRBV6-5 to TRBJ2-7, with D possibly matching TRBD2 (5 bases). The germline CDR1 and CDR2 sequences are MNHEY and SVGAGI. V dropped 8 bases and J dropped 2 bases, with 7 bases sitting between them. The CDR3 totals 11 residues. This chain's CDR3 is CASRTPYEQYF. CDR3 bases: TGTGCCAGCCGGACTCCCTACGAGCAGTACTTC.

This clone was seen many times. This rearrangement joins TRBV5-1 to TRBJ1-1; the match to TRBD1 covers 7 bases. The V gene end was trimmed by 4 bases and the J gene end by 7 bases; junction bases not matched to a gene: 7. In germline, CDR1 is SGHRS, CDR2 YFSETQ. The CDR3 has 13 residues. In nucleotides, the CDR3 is TGCGCCAGCAGCCAGTACAGGGGTATTGAAGCTTTCTTT. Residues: CASSQYRGIEAFF.

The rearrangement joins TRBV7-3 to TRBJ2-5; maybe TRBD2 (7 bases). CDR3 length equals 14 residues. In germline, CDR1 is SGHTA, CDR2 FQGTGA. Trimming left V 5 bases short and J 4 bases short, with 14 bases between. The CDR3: CASSKGGPGETQYF. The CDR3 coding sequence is TGTGCCAGCAGCAAGGGGGGGCCCGGAGAGACCCAGTACTTC.

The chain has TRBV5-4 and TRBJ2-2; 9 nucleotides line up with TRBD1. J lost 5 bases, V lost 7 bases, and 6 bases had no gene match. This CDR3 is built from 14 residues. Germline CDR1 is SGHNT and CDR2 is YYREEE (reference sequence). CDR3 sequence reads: CASFRTGETGELFF. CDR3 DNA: TGTGCCAGCTTTAGGACAGGGGAGACCGGGGAGCTGTTTTTT.

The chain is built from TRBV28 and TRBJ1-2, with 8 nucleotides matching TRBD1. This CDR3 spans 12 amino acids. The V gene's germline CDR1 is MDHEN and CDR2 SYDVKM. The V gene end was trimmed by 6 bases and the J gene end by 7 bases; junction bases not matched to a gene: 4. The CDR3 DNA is TGTGCCAGCAGCCCACAGGGGGTTGGCTACACCTTC. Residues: CASSPQGVGYTF.

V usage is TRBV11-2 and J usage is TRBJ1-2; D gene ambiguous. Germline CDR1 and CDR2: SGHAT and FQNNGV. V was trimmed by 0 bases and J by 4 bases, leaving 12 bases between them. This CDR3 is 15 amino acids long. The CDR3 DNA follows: TGTGCCAGCAGCTTAGATCGTGCAGTTGCCTATGGCTACACCTTC. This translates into CASSLDRAVAYGYTF.

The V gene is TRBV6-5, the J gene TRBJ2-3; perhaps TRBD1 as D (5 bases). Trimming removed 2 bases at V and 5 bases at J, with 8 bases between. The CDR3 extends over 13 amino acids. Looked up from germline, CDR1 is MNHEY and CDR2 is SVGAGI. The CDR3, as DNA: TGTGCCAGCAGTTACGGGGCTCTAGATACGCAGTATTTT. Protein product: CASSYGALDTQYF.

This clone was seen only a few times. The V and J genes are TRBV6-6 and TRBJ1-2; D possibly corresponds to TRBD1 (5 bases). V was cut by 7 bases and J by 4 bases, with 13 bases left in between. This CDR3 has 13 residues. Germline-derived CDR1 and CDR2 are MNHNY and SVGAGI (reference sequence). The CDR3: CASTLGQVYGYTF. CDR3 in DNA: TGTGCCAGCACCCTAGGACAAGTCTATGGCTACACCTTC.

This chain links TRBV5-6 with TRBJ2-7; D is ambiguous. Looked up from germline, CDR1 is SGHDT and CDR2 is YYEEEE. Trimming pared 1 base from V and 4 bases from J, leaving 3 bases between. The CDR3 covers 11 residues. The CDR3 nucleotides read TGTGCCAGCAGCTTGTGGTACGAGCAGTACTTC. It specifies CASSLWYEQYF.

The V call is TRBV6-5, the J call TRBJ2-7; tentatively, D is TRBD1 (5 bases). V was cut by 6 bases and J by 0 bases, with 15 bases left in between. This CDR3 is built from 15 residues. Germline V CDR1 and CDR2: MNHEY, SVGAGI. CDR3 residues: CASSLLTGPSYEQYF. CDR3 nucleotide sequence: TGTGCCAGCAGCCTACTAACAGGACCCTCCTACGAGCAGTACTTC.

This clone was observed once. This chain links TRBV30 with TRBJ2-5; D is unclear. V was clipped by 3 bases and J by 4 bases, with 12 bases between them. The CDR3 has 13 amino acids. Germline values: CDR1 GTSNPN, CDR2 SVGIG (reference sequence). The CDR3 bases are TGTGCCTGGAGGGAAGAGACTGGAGAGACCCAGTACTTC. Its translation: CAWREETGETQYF.

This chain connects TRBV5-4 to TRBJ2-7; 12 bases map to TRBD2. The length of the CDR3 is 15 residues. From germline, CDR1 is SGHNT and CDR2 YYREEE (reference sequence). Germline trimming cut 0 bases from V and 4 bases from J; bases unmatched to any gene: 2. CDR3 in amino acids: CASSLGGTSGYEQYF. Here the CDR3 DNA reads TGTGCCAGCAGCTTGGGCGGGACTAGCGGGTACGAGCAGTACTTC.

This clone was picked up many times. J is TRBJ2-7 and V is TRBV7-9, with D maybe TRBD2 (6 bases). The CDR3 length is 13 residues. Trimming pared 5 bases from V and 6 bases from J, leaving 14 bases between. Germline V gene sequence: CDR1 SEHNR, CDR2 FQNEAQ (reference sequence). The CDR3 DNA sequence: TGTGCCAGCAGCCCCCCCACTAGCTTCGAGCAGTACTTC. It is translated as CASSPPTSFEQYF.

The CDR3 DNA follows: TGTGCCAGCAGGTTGAACTATGGCTACACCTTC. As protein: CASRLNYGYTF. The J gene is TRBJ1-2, the V gene TRBV28; no firm D call. V lost 6 bases, J lost 2 bases, and 4 bases lay in between. The length of the CDR3 is 11 residues. Germline V lookup: CDR1 MDHEN, CDR2 SYDVKM.

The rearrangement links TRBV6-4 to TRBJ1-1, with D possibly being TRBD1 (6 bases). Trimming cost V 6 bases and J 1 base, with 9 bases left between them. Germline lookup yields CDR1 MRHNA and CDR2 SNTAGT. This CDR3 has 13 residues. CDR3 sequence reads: CASRQGGNTEAFF. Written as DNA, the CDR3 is TGTGCCAGCAGACAAGGGGGGAACACTGAAGCTTTCTTT.

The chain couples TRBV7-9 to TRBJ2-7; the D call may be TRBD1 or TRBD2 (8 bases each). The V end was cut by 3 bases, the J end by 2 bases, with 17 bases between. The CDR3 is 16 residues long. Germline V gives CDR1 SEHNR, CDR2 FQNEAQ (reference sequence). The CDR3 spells CASSFRGGQVAYEQYF. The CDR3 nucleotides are TGTGCCAGCAGCTTTCGGGGGGGACAGGTTGCCTACGAGCAGTACTTC.

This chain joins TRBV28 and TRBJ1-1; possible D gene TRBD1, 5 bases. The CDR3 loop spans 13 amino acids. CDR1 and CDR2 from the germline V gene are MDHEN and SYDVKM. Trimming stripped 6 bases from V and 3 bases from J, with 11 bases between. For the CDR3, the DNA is TGTGCCAGCAGATTTGTAGGGGACACTGAAGCTTTCTTT. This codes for CASRFVGDTEAFF.

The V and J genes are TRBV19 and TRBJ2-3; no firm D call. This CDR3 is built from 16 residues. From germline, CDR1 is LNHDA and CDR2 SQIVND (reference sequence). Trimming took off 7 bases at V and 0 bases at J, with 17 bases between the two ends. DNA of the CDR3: TGTGCCAGTAACAGAGGATGGGGTACTAGCACAGATACGCAGTATTTT. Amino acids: CASNRGWGTSTDTQYF.

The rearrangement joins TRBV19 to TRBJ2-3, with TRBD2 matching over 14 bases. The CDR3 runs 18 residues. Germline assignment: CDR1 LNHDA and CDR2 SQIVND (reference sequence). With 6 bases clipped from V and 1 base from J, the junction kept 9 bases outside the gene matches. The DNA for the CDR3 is TGTGCCAGTAGCCATCCTACGGGACTAGCGGGAGGCACAGATACGCAGTATTTT. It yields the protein CASSHPTGLAGGTDTQYF.